These 31 T cell receptor beta chains originate from one sample sequenced in a study of cytomegalovirus exposure and HLA in healthy donors. Assay: immunoSEQ multiplex PCR; the TCRdb copy retains only in-frame clones and omits some. The sample has some 260,000 clones; roughly 91% are singletons. The material sequenced was PBMCs. The receptors come from a woman under 40 in good health and CMV-seronegative.

The chain uses TRBV19 and TRBJ1-5; TRBD1 might be the D (5 bases). Trimming took 3 bases from V and 9 from J, leaving 9 bases between them. The germline CDR1 and CDR2 sequences are LNHDA and SQIVND (reference sequence). The CDR3 length is 12 residues. This CDR3 is CASSIGGRPQHF. The DNA of the CDR3 is TGTGCCAGTAGTATTGGGGGGAGGCCCCAGCATTTT.

V and J are TRBV7-3 and TRBJ1-1; a weak D match, TRBD1 (5 bases). Trimming cost V 4 bases and J 4 bases, with 10 bases left between them. From germline, CDR1 is SGHTA and CDR2 FQGTGA. This CDR3 contains 13 residues. The CDR3 here is CASSSGGSTEAFF. The CDR3 DNA is TGTGCCAGCAGCTCTGGGGGTAGCACTGAAGCTTTCTTT.

This chain uses TRBV30 with TRBJ2-1; the D gene is possibly TRBD2 (6 bases). Deletions cut 8 bases from V and 6 bases from J, with 14 bases between. The germline V gene has CDR1 GTSNPN and CDR2 SVGIG (reference sequence). The CDR3 spans 12 residues. In DNA, the CDR3 is TGTGCCCAAACTAGCCTAGGCAATGAGCAGTTCTTC. It specifies CAQTSLGNEQFF. Complete variable domain (other parts from reference TRBV30 and TRBJ2-1): SQTIHQWPATLVQPVGSPLSLECTVEGTSNPNLYWYRQAAGRGLQLLFYSVGIGQISSEVPQNLSASRPQDRQFILSSKKLLLSDSGFYLCAQTSLGNEQFFGPGTRLTVL.

The V gene is TRBV7-6, the J gene TRBJ2-3; no clear D. V lost 5 bases and J lost 4, with 13 bases in between. Per germline, CDR1 SGHVS and CDR2 FNYEAQ. CDR3 length: 14 amino acids. CDR3 in DNA: TGTGCCAGCAGCCTAGGAACGGTATCAGATACGCAGTATTTT. Translation gives CASSLGTVSDTQYF.

The rearrangement links TRBV28 to TRBJ1-2; TRBD1 matches at 8 bases. Germline V gene data show CDR1 as MDHEN and CDR2 as SYDVKM. With 6 bases clipped from V and 6 bases from J, the junction kept 6 bases outside the gene matches. The CDR3 extends over 13 amino acids. The CDR3 nucleotides read TGTGCCAGCAGCCAGGACAGGGTCGATGGCTACACCTTC. Protein product: CASSQDRVDGYTF.

This chain links TRBV6-1 with TRBJ2-7; perhaps TRBD2 as D (5 bases). V dropped 7 bases and J dropped 3 bases, with 13 bases sitting between them. This CDR3 is built from 13 residues. Germline-derived CDR1 and CDR2 are MNHNS and SASEGT. The CDR3 reads CASNGGFGYEQYF. The DNA for the CDR3 is TGTGCCAGCAATGGCGGGTTCGGCTACGAGCAGTACTTC.

The chain has TRBV19 and TRBJ2-2; D not resolved. The CDR3 has 11 residues. V was shortened by 10 bases and J by 4 bases, with 7 bases between the two germline ends. The V gene's germline CDR1 is LNHDA and CDR2 SQIVND (reference sequence). CDR3 DNA sequence: TGTGCCACGGATTCCACCGGGGAGCTGTTTTTT. This gives the protein CATDSTGELFF.

The chain uses TRBV4-1 and TRBJ2-2, with D perhaps given as TRBD1 or TRBD2 (6 bases each). Germline loops: CDR1 MGHRA, CDR2 YSYEKL. The CDR3 is 18 residues long. V dropped 2 bases and J dropped 5 bases, with 21 bases sitting between them. The CDR3 sequence is CASSQFGGRILLTGELFF. The CDR3 DNA reads TGCGCCAGCAGCCAATTTGGGGGGCGAATTTTGCTGACCGGGGAGCTGTTTTTT.

The V gene is TRBV7-2, the J gene TRBJ2-7; 8 nucleotides match TRBD1. The CDR3 sequence is 14 residues long. V dropped 3 bases and J dropped 7; count of bases not matched to a gene: 8. Germline-derived CDR1 and CDR2 are SGHTA and FQGNSA. The CDR3 DNA reads TGTGCCAGCAGCTTCCGGCAGGGGGCGGGTGAGCAGTACTTC. It translates to CASSFRQGAGEQYF.

The chain links TRBV18 to TRBJ1-5, with D maybe TRBD1 (5 bases). Trimming cost V 4 bases and J 0 bases, with 16 bases left between them. The V gene's germline CDR1 is KGHSH and CDR2 LQKENI. This CDR3 has 17 residues. This CDR3 reads CASSQTGGDYSNQPQHF. In nucleotides, the CDR3 is TGTGCCAGCTCACAAACGGGGGGAGATTATAGCAATCAGCCCCAGCATTTT.

CDR3 loop: CASSGTSGKWSEQYF. DNA of the CDR3: TGTGCCAGCAGCGGGACTAGCGGGAAGTGGTCCGAGCAGTACTTC. V is TRBV5-6 and J is TRBJ2-7; 13 bases are shared with TRBD2. CDR1 is SGHDT, CDR2 YYEEEE, per germline. With V trimmed by 4 bases and J by 6 bases, 7 bases remained unmatched. This CDR3 has 15 amino acids.

The rearrangement uses TRBV7-9 and TRBJ1-4, with D possibly being TRBD1 (6 bases). Trimming took off 5 bases at V and 0 bases at J, with 13 bases between the two ends. Germline V lookup: CDR1 SEHNR, CDR2 FQNEAQ (reference sequence). The CDR3 runs 16 residues. Here the CDR3 DNA reads TGTGCCAGCAGCCCTAGAAGGGGGGCAACTAATGAAAAACTGTTTTTT. Residues: CASSPRRGATNEKLFF. The whole variable domain, remainder taken from reference TRBV7-9 and TRBJ1-4, is DTGVSQNPRHKITKRGQNVTFRCDPISEHNRLYWYRQTLGQGPEFLTYFQNEAQLEKSRLLSDRFSAERPKGSFSTLEIQRTEQGDSAMYLCASSPRRGATNEKLFFGSGTQLSVL.

This clone was seen a single time. The chain uses TRBV5-1 and TRBJ1-1; D unclear. V lost 3 bases to trimming and J lost 4 bases, with 7 bases between them. The CDR3 consists of 12 residues. Germline CDR1 is SGHRS and CDR2 is YFSETQ. The CDR3 sequence: CASSSSATEAFF. In DNA form, the CDR3 reads TGCGCCAGCAGCTCATCAGCCACTGAAGCTTTCTTT.

The V gene is TRBV11-3, the J gene TRBJ2-7, with unresolved D. Germline V gene lookup returns CDR1 SGHNT and CDR2 YENEEA. The CDR3 runs to 14 residues. The V and J ends lost 1 base and 2 bases respectively, with 9 bases between them. Written as DNA, the CDR3 is TGTGCCAGCAGCTTAGCAGCAATCACCTACGAGCAGTACTTC. Protein: CASSLAAITYEQYF.

This chain joins TRBV27 and TRBJ2-3; weak D call: TRBD1 (6 bases). Per the germline V gene, CDR1 is MNHEY and CDR2 is SMNVEV (reference sequence). Between the trimmed V and J ends, which lost 3 bases and 3 bases, there was a span of 22 bases. The CDR3 has 18 amino acids. CDR3 sequence: CASSLIGGAGNRTDTQYF. CDR3 coding DNA: TGTGCCAGCAGTTTGATTGGGGGCGCAGGGAATCGGACAGATACGCAGTATTTT.

CDR3 DNA sequence: TGTGCCAGCAGCCGCGGGACTAGCGGGAGGGCTAGCACAGATACGCAGTATTTT. This sequence encodes CASSRGTSGRASTDTQYF. The genes are TRBV7-3 and TRBJ2-3; 16 bases fit TRBD2. Germline trimming cut 5 bases from V and 0 bases from J; bases unmatched to any gene: 5. CDR3 size: 18 residues. Germline values: CDR1 SGHTA, CDR2 FQGTGA.

V is TRBV9 and J is TRBJ2-3; no firm D call. V lost 0 bases and J lost 2, with 13 bases in between. The germline gives CDR1 SGDLS, CDR2 YYNGEE. The CDR3 contains 16 residues. CDR3 DNA: TGTGCCAGCAGCGTAGAATTGGCGGCATTCACAGATACGCAGTATTTT. It is translated as CASSVELAAFTDTQYF.

The CDR3 loop reads CASSPSPDPNYGYTF. Written as DNA, the CDR3 is TGCGCCAGCAGCCCATCCCCAGATCCAAACTATGGCTACACCTTC. The chain combines TRBV5-1 with TRBJ1-2; D gene ambiguous. This CDR3 region has 15 residues. V was clipped by 4 bases and J by 2 bases, with 15 bases between them. Looked up from germline, CDR1 is SGHRS and CDR2 is YFSETQ.

The chain recombines TRBV7-2 with TRBJ2-1; 13 positions match TRBD2. This CDR3 region has 17 residues. Germline V gene lookup returns CDR1 SGHTA and CDR2 FQGNSA. V lost 5 bases to trimming and J lost 4 bases; unmatched junction nucleotides: 8. The CDR3 spells CASSNQPGLAGYNEQFF. CDR3 DNA sequence: TGTGCCAGCAGCAACCAACCGGGACTAGCGGGGTACAATGAGCAGTTCTTC.

The rearrangement links TRBV6-5 to TRBJ2-3; TRBD1 aligns across 7 bases. Germline V gives CDR1 MNHEY, CDR2 SVGAGI. V lost 6 bases to trimming and J lost 2 bases; unmatched junction nucleotides: 8. This CDR3 spans 15 amino acids. The CDR3 spells CASSLKTGATDTQYF. CDR3 DNA: TGTGCCAGCAGCCTAAAAACAGGGGCCACAGATACGCAGTATTTT.

The V call is TRBV5-4, the J call TRBJ1-2; tentatively, D is TRBD1 (6 bases). Trimming took 2 bases from V and 2 from J, leaving 10 bases between them. Germline-derived CDR1 and CDR2 are SGHNT and YYREEE (reference sequence). This CDR3 contains 14 residues. This chain's CDR3 is CASSFTGRNYGYTF. The CDR3 bases are TGTGCCAGCAGCTTTACAGGGAGGAACTATGGCTACACCTTC.

DNA for the CDR3: TGTGCCAGCAGTGGACGACGAGGGACTAGCGGTGGCACAGATACGCAGTATTTT. This codes for CASSGRRGTSGGTDTQYF. The J gene is TRBJ2-3, the V gene TRBV25-1, with TRBD2 identical over 11 bases. After removal of 4 bases from V and 1 base from J, the junction contained 10 bases not matched to a gene. The CDR3 totals 18 residues. The germline V gene encodes CDR1 MGHDK and CDR2 SYGVNS.

The chain employs TRBV5-1 and TRBJ2-5, with 12 bases that match TRBD2. V shed 4 bases, J shed 5 bases, and the junction held 12 bases outside the gene matches. The germline CDR1 and CDR2 sequences are SGHRS and YFSETQ. This CDR3 spans 17 amino acids. The CDR3 protein is CASSDGLAGRGGETQYF. The CDR3 DNA sequence: TGCGCCAGCAGCGACGGACTAGCGGGGAGAGGGGGGGAGACCCAGTACTTC.

On this clone itself: Other DNA sequences in the same sample also yield this CDR3. The chain recombines TRBV7-3 with TRBJ2-1; 8 bases are shared with TRBD2. This CDR3 region has 15 residues. The V segment lost 3 bases and the J segment 0 bases; nucleotides outside the gene matches: 1. The V gene's germline CDR1 is SGHTA and CDR2 FQGTGA. The CDR3 region is CASSLSGSSYNEQFF. The DNA of the CDR3 is TGTGCCAGCAGCTTGAGCGGGAGCTCCTACAATGAGCAGTTCTTC.

The chain joins TRBV2 to TRBJ2-1, with TRBD2 matching over 11 bases. Germline trimming cut 6 bases from V and 7 bases from J; bases unmatched to any gene: 8. CDR1 SNHLY and CDR2 FYNNEI come from the germline V gene. The CDR3 is 15 residues long. This CDR3 is CASRIAGGGFNEQFF. The CDR3 region has the DNA TGTGCCAGCAGAATAGCGGGAGGGGGGTTTAATGAGCAGTTCTTC. Drawing the rest from reference TRBV2 and TRBJ2-1, the complete variable domain is EPEVTQTPSHQVTQMGQEVILRCVPISNHLYFYWYRQILGQKVEFLVSFYNNEISEKSEIFDDQFSVERPDGSNFTLKIRSTKLEDSAMYFCASRIAGGGFNEQFFGPGTRLTVL.

The table lists this clone with a few counts. The chain recombines TRBV19 with TRBJ2-1; D gene unclear. Germline V CDR1 and CDR2: LNHDA, SQIVND (reference sequence). The CDR3 has 17 residues. Between the trimmed V and J ends, which lost 6 bases and 0 bases, there was a span of 18 bases. The DNA for the CDR3 is TGTGCCAGTAGCCTAAAAGCTAGAGCCAGCTCCTACAATGAGCAGTTCTTC. It is translated as CASSLKARASSYNEQFF. The variable domain in full, completed from reference TRBV19 and TRBJ2-1, reads DGGITQSPKYLFRKEGQNVTLSCEQNLNHDAMYWYRQDPGQGLRLIYYSQIVNDFQKGDIAEGYSVSREKKESFPLTVTSAQKNPTAFYLCASSLKARASSYNEQFFGPGTRLTVL.

The chain carries TRBV27 and TRBJ2-3; D not certain. CDR1 is MNHEY and CDR2 is SMNVEV in the germline V gene (reference sequence). This CDR3 has 13 residues. V was trimmed by 8 bases and J by 0 bases, leaving 9 bases between them. The DNA of the CDR3 is TGTGCCAGCGGCCCGACCAGCACAGATACGCAGTATTTT. It is translated as CASGPTSTDTQYF.

The chain combines TRBV27 with TRBJ2-3; no reliable D call. The V gene's germline CDR1 is MNHEY and CDR2 SMNVEV (reference sequence). The length of the CDR3 is 11 residues. V dropped 3 bases and J dropped 4 bases, with 2 bases sitting between them. CDR3: CASSFADTQYF. As DNA, the CDR3 is TGTGCCAGCAGTTTTGCAGATACGCAGTATTTT.

The gene calls are TRBV2 and TRBJ1-2, with 9 bases identical to TRBD1. The CDR3 extends over 15 amino acids. The V gene's germline CDR1 is SNHLY and CDR2 FYNNEI. J lost 1 base, V lost 1 base, and 1 base had no gene match. The CDR3 is CASSEGGQGNYGYTF. In DNA, the CDR3 is TGTGCCAGCAGTGAAGGGGGACAGGGTAACTATGGCTACACCTTC.

This chain connects TRBV28 to TRBJ2-7; 10 positions agree with TRBD2. V shed 8 bases and J 3 bases; nucleotides not matched to a gene: 4. CDR3 length: 13 residues. Germline lookup yields CDR1 MDHEN and CDR2 SYDVKM. The CDR3 sequence: CASYSSGSYEQYF. CDR3 nucleotides: TGTGCCAGCTATTCTAGCGGGAGCTACGAGCAGTACTTC.

This chain joins TRBV27 and TRBJ2-7; TRBD1 aligns across 8 bases. The CDR3 is 16 amino acids. V lost 0 bases, J lost 2 bases, and 6 bases stayed unmatched. The germline gives CDR1 MNHEY, CDR2 SMNVEV (reference sequence). CDR3 region: CASSLSGQAETYEQYF. The DNA of the CDR3 is TGTGCCAGCAGTTTATCGGGACAGGCAGAAACCTACGAGCAGTACTTC.